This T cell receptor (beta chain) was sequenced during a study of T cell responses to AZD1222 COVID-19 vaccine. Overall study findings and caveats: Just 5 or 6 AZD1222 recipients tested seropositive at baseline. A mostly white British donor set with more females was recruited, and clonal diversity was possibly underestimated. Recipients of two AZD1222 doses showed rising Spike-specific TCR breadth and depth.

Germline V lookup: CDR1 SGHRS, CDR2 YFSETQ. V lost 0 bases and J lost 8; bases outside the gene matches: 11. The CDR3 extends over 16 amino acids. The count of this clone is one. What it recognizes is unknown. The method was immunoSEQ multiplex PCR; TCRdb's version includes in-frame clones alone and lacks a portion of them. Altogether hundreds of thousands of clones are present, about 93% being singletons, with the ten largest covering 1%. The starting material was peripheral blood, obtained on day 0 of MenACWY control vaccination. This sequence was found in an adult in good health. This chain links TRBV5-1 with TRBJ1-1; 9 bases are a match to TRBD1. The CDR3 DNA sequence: TGCGCCAGCAGCTTGGTTGAGCTGACAGGGGGGCTGGAAGCTTTCTTT. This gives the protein CASSLVELTGGLEAFF.